This T cell receptor beta chain was observed in a study of blood T cells in healthy people across ages (dated by TCRdb to about 2015). Background for the entire study: In model experiments, roughly one uniquely barcoded TCR beta cDNA molecule per two T cells was captured by template switching. The study analyzed two additional independent replicas of 1 million unique cDNA reads from the same blood draw for two donors, one aged 18 to 30 and one aged 80 or older. Donors of different ages were randomly distributed across sequencing lanes to avoid experimental bias. Age-related changes in TCR beta repertoire diversity were measured in the study by deep sequencing normalized with unique cDNA molecular identifiers. The donors were split into four age groups: young (average around 17 years), middle-aged (nearly 40), aged (62) and long-lived (roughly 80).

The 39 donors, aged about 6 to 95 years, were systemically healthy Caucasian individuals from Russia. Around 9.9 milliliters of peripheral blood were collected from each donor into EDTA-treated Vacutainer tubes. Ficoll-Paque density-gradient centrifugation was used to isolate PBMCs, with at least 7 million per sample. Total RNA, at least 6 micrograms per sample, was extracted from PBMCs with Trizol reagent. Naive CD45RAhigh/CD27high T cell percentages were measured by flow cytometry on a PBMC aliquot from every donor. To prepare the library, 5' RACE was applied. A second PCR of roughly 7 to 11 cycles was performed with a sample-barcoded 5' primer and a J-beta primer mix. A template-switch 5' adaptor carrying 12 random nucleotides introduced a unique molecular identifier onto each TCR beta cDNA molecule. Each sample yielded at least 2.5 million CDR3-containing paired-end reads. First-strand cDNA synthesis was performed from all RNA using the Mint cDNA synthesis kit, with priming by a TRBC-specific oligonucleotide. All cDNA was treated with uracil-DNA glycosylase and then went through a first 18-cycle PCR with the universal primers M1SS and BC2_uni_R. The authors' analysis ran thus. For normalization, 1 million high-quality reads were randomly selected from each sample, with every read carrying a distinct molecular identifier. Reads with shared molecular identifiers were discarded instead of being binned into consensus sequences. MiTCR, set to a Q25 quality threshold and the strictest error-elimination algorithm, was used for CDR3 identification, clonotype clustering and error correction. Lower-bound total TCR beta diversity was estimated with a nonparametric unseen species model using Euler transformation. TCRdb itself trimmed the public reads at Q25 with fastp, ran MiXCR and retained productive beta chains. CDR3 protein sequences are deduplicated, and each keeps its most common genes and DNA. The V and J calls were not made by the authors but by TCRdb's processing. Across this sample there are around 1,800,000 distinct CDR3 sequences, with 35% to 50% seen only once. The ten biggest clones cover under 25% of the sample.

The paper's findings and limits, for the study overall: Estimates of total diversity based on one million sequenced T cells were considered lower bounds and underestimates. Compared with the aged group, more naive CD4+ T cells, fewer expanded clones and increased TCR diversity were shown by the long-lived group, suggesting age selection. Conclusive comparison of naive and antigen-experienced compartments was prevented by the profiling of bulk unsorted PBMCs. The CMV infection status of donors was not known, potentially confounding age-related changes in expanded clonotypes. Observed TCR beta diversity correlated strongly with the percentage of naive T cells measured by flow cytometry. Observed TCR beta diversity per million T cells fell roughly linearly with age, and a significant reduction was already apparent by age around 36.

This clonotype was observed many times. Its cognate antigen has yet to be identified. Qualities for individual bases were not recorded, and no much larger clone is one base off. V is reduced by 0 bases and J by 3 bases, leaving a spacing of 11 bases between them. The CDR3, from cysteine to phenylalanine, totals 15 residues. Only the CDR3 region is kept as DNA, spanning 45 bases read in frame from base 1. Reading the germline V gene gives CDR1 SGHRS and CDR2 YFSETQ. The material sequenced was blood. The source is a human donor in good health. The sequence links TRBV5-1 to TRBJ2-3, with the D gene uncertain. The CDR3 sequence is CASSLDRVRTDTQYF. The DNA sequence is as follows: TGCGCCAGCAGCTTGGATAGGGTGAGGACAGATACGCAGTATTTT.